The TCR beta chain described here comes from a study of cytotoxic CD8 clonotypes in ibrutinib-treated CLL. Broader study findings: Public clonotypes, an uncommon group, contracted or remained stable on treatment. Sampling time points were not equivalent between sustained-remission and progressing patients.

A word on this clone: Its antigen is unknown.

With sequencing, the targeted depth ranged from 1 in 200,000 to 1 in 1 million T cells. The method was immunoSEQ multiplex PCR; TCRdb's version includes in-frame clones alone and lacks a portion of them. The sample shows about 50,000 clones, approximately 71% of them seen only once. Between the trimmed V and J ends, which lost 6 bases and 6 bases, there was a span of 21 bases. CDR1 MNHNS and CDR2 SASEGT come from the germline V gene. This CDR3 is 15 amino acids long. The rearrangement uses TRBV6-1 and TRBJ2-7, with D possibly matching TRBD1 (7 bases). The input for sequencing was PBMCs, taken after 12 months of ibrutinib treatment. This clonotype was obtained from a human donor with chronic lymphocytic leukemia. The CDR3: CASSTAGGQIGEQYF. The CDR3 region has the DNA TGTGCCAGCAGCACGGCCGGGGGACAGATCGGCGAGCAGTACTTC.